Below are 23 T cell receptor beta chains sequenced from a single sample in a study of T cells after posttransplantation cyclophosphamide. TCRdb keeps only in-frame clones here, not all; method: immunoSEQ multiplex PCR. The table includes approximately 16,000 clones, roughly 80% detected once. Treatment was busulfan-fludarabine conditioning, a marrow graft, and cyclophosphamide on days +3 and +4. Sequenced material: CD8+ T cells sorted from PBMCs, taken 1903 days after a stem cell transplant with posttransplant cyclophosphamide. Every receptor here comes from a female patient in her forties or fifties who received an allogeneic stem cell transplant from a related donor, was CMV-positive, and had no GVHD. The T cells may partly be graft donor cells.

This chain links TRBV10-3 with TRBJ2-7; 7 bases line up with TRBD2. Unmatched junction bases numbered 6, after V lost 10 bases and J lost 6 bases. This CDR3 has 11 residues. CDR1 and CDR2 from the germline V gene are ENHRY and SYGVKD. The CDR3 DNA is TGTGCCACCCTCTCGGGGGGCGAGCAGTACTTC. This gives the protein CATLSGGEQYF.

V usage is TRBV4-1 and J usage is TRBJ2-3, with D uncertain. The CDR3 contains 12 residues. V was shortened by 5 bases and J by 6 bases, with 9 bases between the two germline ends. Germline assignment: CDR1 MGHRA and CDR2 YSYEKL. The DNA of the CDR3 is TGCGCCAGCAGCAACCCGGGTGATACGCAGTATTTT. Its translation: CASSNPGDTQYF.

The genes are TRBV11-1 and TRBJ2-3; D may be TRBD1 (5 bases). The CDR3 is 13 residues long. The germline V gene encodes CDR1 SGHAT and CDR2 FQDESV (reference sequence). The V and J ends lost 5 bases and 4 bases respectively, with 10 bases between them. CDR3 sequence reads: CASSPDSADTQYF. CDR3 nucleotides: TGTGCCAGCAGCCCAGACAGCGCAGATACGCAGTATTTT.

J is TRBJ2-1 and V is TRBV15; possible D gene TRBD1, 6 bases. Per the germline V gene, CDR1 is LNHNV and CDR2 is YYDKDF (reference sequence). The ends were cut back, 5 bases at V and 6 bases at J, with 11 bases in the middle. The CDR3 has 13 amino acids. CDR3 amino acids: CATSHRASNEQFF. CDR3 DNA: TGTGCCACCAGCCACAGGGCTTCCAATGAGCAGTTCTTC.

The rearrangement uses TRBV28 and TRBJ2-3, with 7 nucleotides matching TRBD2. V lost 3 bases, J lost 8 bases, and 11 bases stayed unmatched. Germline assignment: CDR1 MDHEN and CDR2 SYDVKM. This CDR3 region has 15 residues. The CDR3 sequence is CASSLPAGLRGTQYF. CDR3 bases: TGTGCCAGCAGTTTGCCAGCGGGGTTGCGGGGTACGCAGTATTTT.

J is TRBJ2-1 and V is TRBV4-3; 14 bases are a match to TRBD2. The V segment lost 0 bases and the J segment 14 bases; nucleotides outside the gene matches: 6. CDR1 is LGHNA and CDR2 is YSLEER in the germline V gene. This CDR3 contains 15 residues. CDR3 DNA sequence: TGCGCCAGCAGCCAAGAATGGGGGACTAGCGGGGGTGAGTTCTTC. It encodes CASSQEWGTSGGEFF.

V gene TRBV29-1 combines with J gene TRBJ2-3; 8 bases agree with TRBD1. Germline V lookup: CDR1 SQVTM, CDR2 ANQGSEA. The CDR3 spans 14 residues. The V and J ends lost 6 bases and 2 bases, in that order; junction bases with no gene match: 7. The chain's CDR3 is CSVLGQGSTDTQYF. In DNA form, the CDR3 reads TGCAGCGTATTAGGACAGGGCTCCACAGATACGCAGTATTTT.

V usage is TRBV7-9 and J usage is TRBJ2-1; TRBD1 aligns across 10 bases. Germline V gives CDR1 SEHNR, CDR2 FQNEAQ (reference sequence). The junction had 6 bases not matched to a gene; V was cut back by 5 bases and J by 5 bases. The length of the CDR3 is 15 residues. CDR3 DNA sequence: TGTGCCAGCAGCCCCAGTGGGACAGGGGACAATGAGCAGTTCTTC. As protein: CASSPSGTGDNEQFF.

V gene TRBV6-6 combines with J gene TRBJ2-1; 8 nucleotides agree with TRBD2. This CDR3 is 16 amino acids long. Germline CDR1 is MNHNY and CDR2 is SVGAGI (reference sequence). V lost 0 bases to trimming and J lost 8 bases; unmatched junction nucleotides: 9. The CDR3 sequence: CASSYSLPGGQDEQFF. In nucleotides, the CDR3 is TGTGCCAGCAGTTACTCTCTACCGGGGGGGCAGGATGAGCAGTTCTTC.

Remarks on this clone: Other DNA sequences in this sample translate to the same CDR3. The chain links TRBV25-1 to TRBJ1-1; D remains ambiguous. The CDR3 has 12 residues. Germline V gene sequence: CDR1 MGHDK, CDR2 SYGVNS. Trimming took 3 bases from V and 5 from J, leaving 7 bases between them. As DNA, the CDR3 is TGTGCCAGCAGTGACCTAGGTACTGAAGCTTTCTTT. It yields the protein CASSDLGTEAFF. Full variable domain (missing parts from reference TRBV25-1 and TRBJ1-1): EADIYQTPRYLVIGTGKKITLECSQTMGHDKMYWYQQDPGMELHLIHYSYGVNSTEKGDLSSESTVSRIRTEHFPLTLESARPSHTSQYLCASSDLGTEAFFGQGTRLTVV.

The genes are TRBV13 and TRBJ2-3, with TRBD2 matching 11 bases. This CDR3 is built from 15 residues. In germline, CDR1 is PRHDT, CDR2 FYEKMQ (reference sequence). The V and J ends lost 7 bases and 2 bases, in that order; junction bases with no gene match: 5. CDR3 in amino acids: CASNLAGGLTDTQYF. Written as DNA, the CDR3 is TGTGCCAGCAATCTAGCGGGGGGCCTCACAGATACGCAGTATTTT.

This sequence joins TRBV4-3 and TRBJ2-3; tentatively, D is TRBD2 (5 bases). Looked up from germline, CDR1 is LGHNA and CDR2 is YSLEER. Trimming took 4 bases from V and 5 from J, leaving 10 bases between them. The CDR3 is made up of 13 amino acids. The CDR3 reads CASSPFEGDTQYF. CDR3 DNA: TGCGCCAGCAGCCCCTTTGAGGGAGATACGCAGTATTTT.

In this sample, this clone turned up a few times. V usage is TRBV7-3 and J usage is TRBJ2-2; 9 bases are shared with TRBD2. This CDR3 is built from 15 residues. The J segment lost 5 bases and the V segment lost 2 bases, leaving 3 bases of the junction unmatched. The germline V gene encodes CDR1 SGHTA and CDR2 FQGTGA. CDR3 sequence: CASSLAGGGTGELFF. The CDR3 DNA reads TGTGCCAGCAGCTTAGCGGGAGGGGGAACCGGGGAGCTGTTTTTT.

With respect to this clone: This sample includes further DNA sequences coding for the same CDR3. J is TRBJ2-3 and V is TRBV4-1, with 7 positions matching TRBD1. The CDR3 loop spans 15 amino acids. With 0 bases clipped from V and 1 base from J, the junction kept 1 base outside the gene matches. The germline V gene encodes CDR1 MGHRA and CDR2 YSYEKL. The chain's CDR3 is CASSQDGTGTDTQYF. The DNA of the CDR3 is TGCGCCAGCAGCCAAGATGGGACAGGCACAGATACGCAGTATTTT.

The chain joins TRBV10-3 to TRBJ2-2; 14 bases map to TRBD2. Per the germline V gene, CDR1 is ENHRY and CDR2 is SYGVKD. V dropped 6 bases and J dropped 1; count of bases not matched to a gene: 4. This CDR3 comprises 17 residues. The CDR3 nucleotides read TGTGCCATCAGCGGACTAGCGGGGGGAATGAACACCGGGGAGCTGTTTTTT. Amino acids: CAISGLAGGMNTGELFF.

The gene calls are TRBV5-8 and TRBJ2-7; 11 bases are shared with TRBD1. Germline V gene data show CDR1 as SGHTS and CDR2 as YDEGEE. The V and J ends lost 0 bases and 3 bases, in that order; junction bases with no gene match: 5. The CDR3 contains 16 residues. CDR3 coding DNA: TGTGCCAGCAGCTTGGCCGGGACAGGGGGGGACTACGAGCAGTACTTC. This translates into CASSLAGTGGDYEQYF.

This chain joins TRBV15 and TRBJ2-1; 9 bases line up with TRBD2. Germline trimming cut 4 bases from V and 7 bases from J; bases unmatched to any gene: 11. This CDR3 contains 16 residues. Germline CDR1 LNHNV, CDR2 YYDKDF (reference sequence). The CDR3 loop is CATSTFGGGAGNEQFF. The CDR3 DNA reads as TGTGCCACCAGCACCTTTGGCGGGGGGGCGGGGAATGAGCAGTTCTTC.

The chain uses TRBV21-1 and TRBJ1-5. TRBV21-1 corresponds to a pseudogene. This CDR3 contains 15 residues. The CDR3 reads CASSKRGDLYQPQHF. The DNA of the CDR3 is TGTGCCAGCAGCAAAAGAGGGGACTTATATCAGCCCCAGCATTTT.

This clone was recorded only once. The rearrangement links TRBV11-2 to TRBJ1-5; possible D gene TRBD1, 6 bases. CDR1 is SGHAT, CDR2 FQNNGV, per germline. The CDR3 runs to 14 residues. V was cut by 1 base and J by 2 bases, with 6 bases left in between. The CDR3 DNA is TGTGCCAGCAGCTTAGGACAGGGCAATCAGCCCCAGCATTTT. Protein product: CASSLGQGNQPQHF.

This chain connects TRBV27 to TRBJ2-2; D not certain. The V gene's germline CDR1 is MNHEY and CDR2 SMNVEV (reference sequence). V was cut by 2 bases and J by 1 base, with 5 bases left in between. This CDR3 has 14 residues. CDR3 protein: CASSLTGNTGELFF. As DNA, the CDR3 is TGTGCCAGCAGTTTAACGGGGAACACCGGGGAGCTGTTTTTT.

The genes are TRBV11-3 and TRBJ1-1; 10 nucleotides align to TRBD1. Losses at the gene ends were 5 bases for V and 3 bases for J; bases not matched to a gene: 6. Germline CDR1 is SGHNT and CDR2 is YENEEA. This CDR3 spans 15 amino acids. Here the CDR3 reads CASSPYGTGDTEAFF. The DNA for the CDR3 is TGTGCCAGCAGCCCCTACGGGACAGGGGACACTGAAGCTTTCTTT.

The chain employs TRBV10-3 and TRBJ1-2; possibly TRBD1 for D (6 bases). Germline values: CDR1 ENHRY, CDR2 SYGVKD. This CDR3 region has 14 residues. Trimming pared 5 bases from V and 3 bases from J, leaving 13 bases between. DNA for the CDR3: TGTGCCATCAGTCACCCAGGGGTGCACTATGGCTACACCTTC. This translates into CAISHPGVHYGYTF.

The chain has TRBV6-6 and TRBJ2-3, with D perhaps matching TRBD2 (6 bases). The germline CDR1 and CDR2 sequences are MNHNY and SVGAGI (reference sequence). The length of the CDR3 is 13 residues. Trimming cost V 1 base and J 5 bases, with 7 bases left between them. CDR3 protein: CASSYLGGDTQYF. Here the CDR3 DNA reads TGTGCCAGCAGTTACTTGGGAGGAGATACGCAGTATTTT.